The T cell receptor beta chain described here comes from a study of blood T cells in healthy people across ages. Peripheral blood, roughly 9.1 milliliters per donor, was collected. General study findings and limits: Long-lived donors had more naive CD4+ cells and higher diversity than aged donors.

Trimming at V came to 3 bases and at J to 5 bases, leaving 7 bases not matched to a gene. The CDR3 has 14 residues. Per the germline V gene, CDR1 is DFQATT and CDR2 is SNEGSKA (reference sequence). Primed by a sample-barcoded 5' primer and a J-beta primer mix, a second PCR proceeded for roughly 7 to 11 cycles. TCRdb recomputed calls from the 5' RACE reads with MiXCR, one row per CDR3 protein. The table shows 730,000 or so distinct CDR3 sequences, with around 41% occurring only once. Remarks on this clonotype: Its target is unknown.

Sequenced material: blood. V and J are TRBV20-1 and TRBJ2-3; 8 bases align to TRBD2. The clonotype was recovered from an elderly man in good health. The CDR3 DNA reads TGCAGTGCTAGGCCCGGGGGGGCCTTAGATACGCAGTATTTT. It is translated as CSARPGGALDTQYF.